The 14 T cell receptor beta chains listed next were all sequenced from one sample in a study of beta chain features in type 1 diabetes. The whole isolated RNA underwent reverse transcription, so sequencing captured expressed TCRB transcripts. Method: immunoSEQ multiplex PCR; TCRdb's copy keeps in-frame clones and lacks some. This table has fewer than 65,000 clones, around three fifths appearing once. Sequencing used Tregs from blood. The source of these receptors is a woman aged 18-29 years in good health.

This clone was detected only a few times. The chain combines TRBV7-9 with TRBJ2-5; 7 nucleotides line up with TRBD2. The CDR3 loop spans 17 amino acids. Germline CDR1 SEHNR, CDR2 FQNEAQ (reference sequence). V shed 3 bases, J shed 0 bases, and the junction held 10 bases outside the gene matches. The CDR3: CASSFGISGSHQETQYF. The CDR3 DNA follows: TGTGCCAGCAGCTTCGGGATTAGCGGGTCCCACCAAGAGACCCAGTACTTC.

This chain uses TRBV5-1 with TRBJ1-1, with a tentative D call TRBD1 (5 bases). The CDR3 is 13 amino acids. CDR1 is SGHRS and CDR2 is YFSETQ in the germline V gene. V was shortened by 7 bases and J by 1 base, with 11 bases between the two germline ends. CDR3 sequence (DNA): TGCGCCAGCGGGCCCACAGGGAACACTGAAGCTTTCTTT. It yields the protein CASGPTGNTEAFF.

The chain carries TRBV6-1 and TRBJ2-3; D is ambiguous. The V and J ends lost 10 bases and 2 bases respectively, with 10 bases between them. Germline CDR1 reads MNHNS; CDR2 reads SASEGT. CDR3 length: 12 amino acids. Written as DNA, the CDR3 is TGTGCCACCGGGTCTGACACAGATACGCAGTATTTT. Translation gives CATGSDTDTQYF.

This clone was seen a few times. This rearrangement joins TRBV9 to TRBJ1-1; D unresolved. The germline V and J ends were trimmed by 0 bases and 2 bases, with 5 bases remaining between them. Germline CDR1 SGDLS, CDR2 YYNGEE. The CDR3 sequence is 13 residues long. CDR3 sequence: CASSVEHNTEAFF. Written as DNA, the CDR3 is TGTGCCAGCAGCGTAGAACATAACACTGAAGCTTTCTTT.

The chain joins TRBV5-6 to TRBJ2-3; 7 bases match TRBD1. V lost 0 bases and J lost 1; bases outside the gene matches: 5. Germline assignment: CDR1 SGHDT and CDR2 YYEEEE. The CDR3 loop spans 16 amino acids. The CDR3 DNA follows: TGTGCCAGCAGCTTGGGAGGGGGCGAGGGCACAGATACGCAGTATTTT. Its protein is CASSLGGGEGTDTQYF.

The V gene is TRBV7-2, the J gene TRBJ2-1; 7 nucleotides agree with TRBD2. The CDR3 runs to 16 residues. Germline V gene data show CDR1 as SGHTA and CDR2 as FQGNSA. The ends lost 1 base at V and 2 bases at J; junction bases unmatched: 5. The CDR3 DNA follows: TGTGCCAGCAGCTTAGTGGGAGGGGCCACCTACAATGAGCAGTTCTTC. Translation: CASSLVGGATYNEQFF.

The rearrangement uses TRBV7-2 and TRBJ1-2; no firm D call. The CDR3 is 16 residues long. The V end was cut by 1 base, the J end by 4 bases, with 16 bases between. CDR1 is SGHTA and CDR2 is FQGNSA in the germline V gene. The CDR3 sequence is CASSLGRAEGLYGYTF. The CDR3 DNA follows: TGTGCCAGCAGCTTAGGGCGGGCAGAGGGTCTCTATGGCTACACCTTC.

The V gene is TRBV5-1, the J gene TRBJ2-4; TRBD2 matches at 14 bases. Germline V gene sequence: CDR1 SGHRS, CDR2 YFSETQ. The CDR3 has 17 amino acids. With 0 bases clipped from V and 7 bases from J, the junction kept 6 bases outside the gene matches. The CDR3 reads CASSLGLAGGPGNIQYF. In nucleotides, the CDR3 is TGCGCCAGCAGCTTGGGACTAGCGGGGGGGCCGGGGAACATTCAGTACTTC.

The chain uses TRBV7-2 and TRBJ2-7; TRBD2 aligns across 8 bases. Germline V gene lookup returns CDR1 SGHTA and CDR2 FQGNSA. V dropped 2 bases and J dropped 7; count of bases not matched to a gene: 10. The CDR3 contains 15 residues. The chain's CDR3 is CASSLLAGSRLEQYF. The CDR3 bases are TGTGCCAGCAGCTTATTAGCGGGGTCCCGCCTAGAGCAGTACTTC.

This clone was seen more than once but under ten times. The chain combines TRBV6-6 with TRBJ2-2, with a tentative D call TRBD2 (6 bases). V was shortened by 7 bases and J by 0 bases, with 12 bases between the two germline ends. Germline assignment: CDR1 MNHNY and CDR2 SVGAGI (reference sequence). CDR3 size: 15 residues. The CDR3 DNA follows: TGTGCCAGCAACCTCGCGGGGACGAACACCGGGGAGCTGTTTTTT. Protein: CASNLAGTNTGELFF.

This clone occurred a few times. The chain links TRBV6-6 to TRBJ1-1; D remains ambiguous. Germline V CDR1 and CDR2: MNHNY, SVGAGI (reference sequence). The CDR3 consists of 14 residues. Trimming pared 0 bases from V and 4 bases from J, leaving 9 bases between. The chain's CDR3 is CASSYSMGSTEAFF. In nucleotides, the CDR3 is TGTGCCAGCAGTTACTCGATGGGCAGCACTGAAGCTTTCTTT.

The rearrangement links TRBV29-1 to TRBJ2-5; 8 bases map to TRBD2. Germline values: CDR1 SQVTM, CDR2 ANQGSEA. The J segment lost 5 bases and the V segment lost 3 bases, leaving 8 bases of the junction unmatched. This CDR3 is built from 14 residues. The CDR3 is CSVDSGGAAETQYF. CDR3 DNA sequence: TGCAGCGTTGATTCCGGGGGGGCGGCCGAGACCCAGTACTTC.

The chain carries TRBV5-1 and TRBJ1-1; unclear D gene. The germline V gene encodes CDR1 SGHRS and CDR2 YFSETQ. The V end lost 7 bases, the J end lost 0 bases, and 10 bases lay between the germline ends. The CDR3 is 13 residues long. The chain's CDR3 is CASGRDLNTEAFF. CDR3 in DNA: TGCGCCAGCGGCCGGGATCTGAACACTGAAGCTTTCTTT.

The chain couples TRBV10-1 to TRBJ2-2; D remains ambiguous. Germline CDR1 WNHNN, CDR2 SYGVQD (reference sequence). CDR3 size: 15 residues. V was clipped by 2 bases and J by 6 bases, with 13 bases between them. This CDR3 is CASSEDLAGAGELFF. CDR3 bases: TGCGCCAGCAGTGAGGACTTGGCCGGCGCCGGGGAGCTGTTTTTT.